The TCR beta chain under discussion was sequenced for a study of CD8 T cells in Susac syndrome. About the study: Patients with Susac syndrome were therapy-naive, on corticosteroids, or on intravenous immunoglobulin alone at blood draw.

This clonotype was seen just once. In germline, CDR1 is SNHLY, CDR2 FYNNEI. The ends were cut back, 5 bases at V and 1 base at J, with 10 bases in the middle. CDR3 length: 14 residues. Reverse transcription of about 0.45 to 1 ug RNA was performed with random hexamers. TCR beta CDR3 was amplified by immunoSEQ covering 54 Vbeta and 13 Jbeta. TCRdb reprocessed the immunoSEQ multiplex PCR reads via MiXCR and lists one record per CDR3 protein. Of fewer than 90,000 distinct CDR3 sequences in the sample, around 94% were seen once. The sequenced sample was CD8+ T cells from PBMCs. The clonotype comes from a human donor with Susac syndrome. The gene calls are TRBV2 and TRBJ2-3; weak D call: TRBD1 (5 bases). CDR3 in DNA: TGTGCCAGCAGTCCGGACAAAGGCACAGATACGCAGTATTTT. Its translation: CASSPDKGTDTQYF.